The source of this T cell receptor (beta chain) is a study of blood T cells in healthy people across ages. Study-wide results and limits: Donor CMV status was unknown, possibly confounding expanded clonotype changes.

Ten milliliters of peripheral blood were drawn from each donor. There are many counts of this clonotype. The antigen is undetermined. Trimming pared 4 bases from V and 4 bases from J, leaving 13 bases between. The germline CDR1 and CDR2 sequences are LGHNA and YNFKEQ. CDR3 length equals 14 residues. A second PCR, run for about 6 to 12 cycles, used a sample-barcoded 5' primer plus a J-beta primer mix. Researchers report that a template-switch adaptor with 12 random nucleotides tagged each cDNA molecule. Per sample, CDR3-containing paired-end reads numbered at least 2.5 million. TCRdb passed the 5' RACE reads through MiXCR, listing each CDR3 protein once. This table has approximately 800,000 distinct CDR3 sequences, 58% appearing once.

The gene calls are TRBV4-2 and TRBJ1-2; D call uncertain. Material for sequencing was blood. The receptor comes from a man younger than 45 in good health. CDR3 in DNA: TGTGCCAGCAGCCGTTATGGCGGGTCCTATGGCTACACCTTC. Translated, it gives CASSRYGGSYGYTF.